The 22 T cell receptor beta chains listed next were all sequenced from one sample in a study of T cell responses to AZD1222 COVID-19 vaccine. Sequencing used immunoSEQ multiplex PCR; TCRdb keeps in-frame clones, though not all of them. Of more than 110,000 clones listed, around 88% are singletons. Sequenced material: peripheral blood, taken on day 0 of AZD1222 vaccination. The receptor set was obtained from an adult in good health.

A single count supports this clone. The chain has TRBV30 and TRBJ1-2; the D gene is possibly TRBD1 (6 bases). CDR3 size: 13 residues. Trimming took off 2 bases at V and 2 bases at J, with 9 bases between the two ends. Germline lookup yields CDR1 GTSNPN and CDR2 SVGIG (reference sequence). DNA of the CDR3: TGTGCCTGGAGTCCACAGGGCAACTATGGCTACACCTTC. It specifies CAWSPQGNYGYTF.

The rearrangement joins TRBV18 to TRBJ2-3; TRBD1 matches 10 bases. V trimming: 6 bases; J trimming: 1 base; junction bases outside the gene matches: 4. From germline, CDR1 is KGHSH and CDR2 LQKENI. There are 15 residues in the CDR3. The CDR3 nucleotides read TGTGCCAGCTCGCTAGGACAGGGGGGCACAGATACGCAGTATTTT. Translated: CASSLGQGGTDTQYF.

V is TRBV7-2 and J is TRBJ1-5, with 9 bases lining up with TRBD1. Germline assignment: CDR1 SGHTA and CDR2 FQGNSA. With V trimmed by 1 base and J by 5 bases, 6 bases remained unmatched. The CDR3 is 16 residues long. The CDR3 spells CASSLDRDREDQPQHF. The DNA for the CDR3 is TGTGCCAGCAGCTTAGATAGGGACAGGGAGGATCAGCCCCAGCATTTT.

The CDR3 region has the DNA TGTGCCAGCAGCAGTTCCCCAGGCTCCGTAGGAACCAAAGAGACCCAGTACTTC. As protein: CASSSSPGSVGTKETQYF. This chain links TRBV5-5 with TRBJ2-5; D not resolved. The germline CDR1 and CDR2 sequences are SGHKS and YYEKEE (reference sequence). The CDR3 covers 18 residues. V lost 4 bases, J lost 3 bases, and 25 bases lay in between. Using reference TRBV5-5 and TRBJ2-5 for the parts outside the CDR3, the full variable domain is DAGVTQSPTHLIKTRGQQVTLRCSPISGHKSVSWYQQVLGQGPQFIFQYYEKEERGRGNFPDRFSARQFPNYSSELNVNALLLGDSALYLCASSSSPGSVGTKETQYFGPGTRLLVL.

The chain couples TRBV9 to TRBJ2-3, with D hard to call. The CDR3 contains 15 residues. Trimming left V 1 base short and J 0 bases short, with 9 bases between. Germline V gene sequence: CDR1 SGDLS, CDR2 YYNGEE. The CDR3 protein is CASSVWWVSTDTQYF. Here the CDR3 DNA reads TGTGCCAGCAGCGTATGGTGGGTTAGCACAGATACGCAGTATTTT.

V is TRBV19 and J is TRBJ1-5, with a possible D match to TRBD1 (6 bases). The V gene lost 3 bases and the J gene lost 7 bases, with 16 bases spanning the gap. From germline, CDR1 is LNHDA and CDR2 SQIVND (reference sequence). The CDR3 totals 15 residues. CDR3 residues: CASSIILGAGQPQHF. CDR3 nucleotides: TGTGCCAGTAGTATTATTCTGGGGGCAGGGCAGCCCCAGCATTTT.

The V call is TRBV30, the J call TRBJ2-3; D unclear. Trimming shortened V by 6 bases and J by 2 bases, and 18 bases separated the two germline ends. Germline V gene data show CDR1 as GTSNPN and CDR2 as SVGIG (reference sequence). This CDR3 has 15 amino acids. The CDR3 region has the DNA TGTGCCTGCCTAGACTTAGAGGTCCCCACAGATACGCAGTATTTT. It is translated as CACLDLEVPTDTQYF.

V is TRBV27 and J is TRBJ2-7; 10 positions match TRBD2. The V gene end was trimmed by 6 bases and the J gene end by 2 bases; junction bases not matched to a gene: 7. This CDR3 is built from 15 residues. CDR1 is MNHEY, CDR2 SMNVEV, per germline (reference sequence). The CDR3 DNA follows: TGTGCCAGCAGCCCGGGACTAGCGTTAACCTACGAGCAGTACTTC. Its protein product is CASSPGLALTYEQYF.

This chain uses TRBV10-3 with TRBJ2-1, with a possible D match to TRBD2 (5 bases). V was shortened by 6 bases and J by 7 bases, with 13 bases between the two germline ends. Germline assignment: CDR1 ENHRY and CDR2 SYGVKD. CDR3 length: 13 residues. The CDR3 nucleotides read TGTGCCATCAGGCCCCTAGCTGAGAATGAGCAGTTCTTC. Translation: CAIRPLAENEQFF.

This sequence joins TRBV3-1 (or the pseudogene TRBV3-2) and TRBJ2-1; TRBD2 matches at 13 bases. Looked up from germline, CDR1 is LGHDT and CDR2 is YNNKEL (reference sequence). The CDR3 spans 15 residues. The J segment lost 9 bases and the V segment lost 6 bases, leaving 8 bases of the junction unmatched. The CDR3: CASSTGLAGAFEQFF. CDR3 coding DNA: TGTGCCAGCAGTACCGGACTAGCGGGAGCTTTTGAGCAGTTCTTC.

The chain uses TRBV19 and TRBJ2-5, with 11 bases fitting TRBD1. CDR3 length equals 15 residues. Germline CDR1 and CDR2: LNHDA and SQIVND (reference sequence). The V and J ends lost 6 bases and 5 bases, in that order; junction bases with no gene match: 8. The DNA for the CDR3 is TGTGCCAGTAGCTCCGGGACAGGGGGGGTGGAGACCCAGTACTTC. This encodes CASSSGTGGVETQYF.

V and J are TRBV3-1 (or the pseudogene TRBV3-2) and TRBJ1-2; no clear D. This CDR3 has 12 amino acids. Germline V gene data show CDR1 as LGHDT and CDR2 as YNNKEL (reference sequence). Trimming left V 1 base short and J 5 bases short, with 5 bases between. For the CDR3, the DNA is TGTGCCAGCAGCCAAGTCGGGTATGGCTACACCTTC. Residues: CASSQVGYGYTF.

The chain has TRBV12-5 and TRBJ1-2, with D possibly TRBD1 on 6 matching bases. CDR1 and CDR2 (germline): LGHNT, FRNRAP. The CDR3 extends over 15 amino acids. Trimming took 1 base from V and 0 from J, leaving 9 bases between them. The CDR3, as DNA: TGTGCTAGTGGTTTGGCGGACAGACCTAACTATGGCTACACCTTC. This encodes CASGLADRPNYGYTF. Full variable domain (rest looked up from reference TRBV12-5 and TRBJ1-2): DARVTQTPRHKVTEMGQEVTMRCQPILGHNTVFWYRQTMMQGLELLAYFRNRAPLDDSGMPKDRFSAEMPDATLATLKIQPSEPRDSAVYFCASGLADRPNYGYTFGSGTRLTVV.

This chain joins TRBV19 and TRBJ1-4, with 7 positions matching TRBD1. V shed 6 bases and J 0 bases; nucleotides not matched to a gene: 7. Germline assignment: CDR1 LNHDA and CDR2 SQIVND (reference sequence). The CDR3 covers 16 residues. This CDR3 is CASRRDREATNEKLFF. CDR3 coding DNA: TGTGCCAGTAGAAGAGACAGGGAGGCAACTAATGAAAAACTGTTTTTT.

This clone is labeled as medium-sized. The chain couples TRBV30 to TRBJ1-5; no clear D gene. CDR3 size: 13 residues. V lost 0 bases and J lost 5, with 8 bases in between. From germline, CDR1 is GTSNPN and CDR2 SVGIG (reference sequence). CDR3 region: CAWSVSGYQPQHF. CDR3 coding DNA: TGTGCCTGGAGTGTGTCGGGATATCAGCCCCAGCATTTT. The full variable domain, with the rest looked up from reference TRBV30 and TRBJ1-5, is SQTIHQWPATLVQPVGSPLSLECTVEGTSNPNLYWYRQAAGRGLQLLFYSVGIGQISSEVPQNLSASRPQDRQFILSSKKLLLSDSGFYLCAWSVSGYQPQHFGDGTRLSIL.

The rearrangement uses TRBV30 and TRBJ2-1; TRBD2 is a possible D gene (6 bases). V dropped 3 bases and J dropped 7 bases, with 10 bases sitting between them. The CDR3 consists of 12 residues. The V gene's germline CDR1 is GTSNPN and CDR2 SVGIG (reference sequence). Written as DNA, the CDR3 is TGTGCCTGGAGCTCGGGACTGAATGAGCAGTTCTTC. Protein sequence: CAWSSGLNEQFF.

V usage is TRBV9 and J usage is TRBJ1-4; D gene unclear. V lost 4 bases and J 3 bases, leaving 13 bases between the germline ends. CDR1 and CDR2 (germline): SGDLS, YYNGEE. The CDR3 has 15 amino acids. Here the CDR3 reads CASSTGRQANEKLFF. The CDR3 bases are TGTGCCAGCAGCACCGGGAGGCAGGCTAATGAAAAACTGTTTTTT.

The chain has TRBV4-1 and TRBJ1-2; D unresolved. Per the germline V gene, CDR1 is MGHRA and CDR2 is YSYEKL. The V gene lost 0 bases and the J gene lost 5 bases, with 7 bases spanning the gap. The CDR3 totals 13 residues. The CDR3 coding sequence is TGCGCCAGCAGCCAAGACAAACCTTATGGCTACACCTTC. It encodes CASSQDKPYGYTF.

The CDR3 sequence: CASSFIRDTEAFF. The CDR3 DNA is TGTGCCAGCAGTTTTATCAGGGACACTGAAGCTTTCTTT. The chain links TRBV12-3 or TRBV12-4 to TRBJ1-1; D is perhaps TRBD1 (5 bases). The CDR3 totals 13 residues. The V end was cut by 3 bases, the J end by 3 bases, with 8 bases between.

The sample holds one count of this clone. V and J are TRBV5-4 and TRBJ2-5, with TRBD2 matching over 10 bases. V trimming: 4 bases; J trimming: 3 bases; junction bases outside the gene matches: 6. The CDR3 extends over 15 amino acids. CDR1 and CDR2 from the germline V gene are SGHNT and YYREEE (reference sequence). CDR3 nucleotides: TGTGCCAGCAGCCGCGGACTAGCGGACAAAGAGACCCAGTACTTC. Encoded protein: CASSRGLADKETQYF.

This chain uses TRBV30 with TRBJ1-3, with D hard to call. The germline V and J ends were trimmed by 4 bases and 0 bases, with 10 bases remaining between them. Germline V gene lookup returns CDR1 GTSNPN and CDR2 SVGIG (reference sequence). This CDR3 has 14 residues. Here the CDR3 reads CAWNRALSGNTIYF. The CDR3, as DNA: TGTGCCTGGAATCGGGCTCTCTCTGGAAACACCATATATTTT.

V and J are TRBV5-5 and TRBJ1-2; TRBD1 matches at 7 bases. With V trimmed by 10 bases and J by 4 bases, 16 bases remained unmatched. The length of the CDR3 is 15 residues. The germline CDR1 and CDR2 sequences are SGHKS and YYEKEE (reference sequence). The CDR3 loop is CASSREQGDPYGYTF. The CDR3, as DNA: TGTGCCTCCAGTCGAGAGCAGGGGGACCCCTATGGCTACACCTTC.